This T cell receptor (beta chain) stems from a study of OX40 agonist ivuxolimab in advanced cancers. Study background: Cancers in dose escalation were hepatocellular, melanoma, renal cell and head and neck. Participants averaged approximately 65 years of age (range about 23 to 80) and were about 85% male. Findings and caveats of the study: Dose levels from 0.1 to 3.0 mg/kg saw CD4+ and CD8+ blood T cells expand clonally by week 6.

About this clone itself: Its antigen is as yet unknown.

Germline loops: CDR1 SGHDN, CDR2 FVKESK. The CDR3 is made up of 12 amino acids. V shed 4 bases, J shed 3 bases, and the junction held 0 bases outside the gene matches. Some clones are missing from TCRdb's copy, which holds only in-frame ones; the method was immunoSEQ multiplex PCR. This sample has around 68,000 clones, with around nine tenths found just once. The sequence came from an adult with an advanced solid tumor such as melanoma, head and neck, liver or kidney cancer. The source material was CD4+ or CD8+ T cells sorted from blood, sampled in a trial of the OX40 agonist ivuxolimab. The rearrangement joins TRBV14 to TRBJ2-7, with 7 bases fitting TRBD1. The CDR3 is CASSRQGYEQYF. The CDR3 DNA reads TGTGCCAGCAGCCGACAGGGCTACGAGCAGTACTTC.